The subject of this entry is one T cell receptor beta chain. The read ends 3 residues shy of where the CDR3 ends; the end is completed using the germline J gene. The sample originates from a study of T cells in women clearing cervical HPV infection. Overall study: For cases, blood was sampled a median approximately 150 days after lesion detection, interquartile range roughly 90 to 230 days. HLA type stays a possible confounder, typing being limited.

All participants had a single incident cervical HPV16 infection, and prevalent HPV16 infections were excluded. HPV was found by MY09/MY11 PCR and dot-blot genotyping. This CDR3 has 14 residues. From germline, CDR1 is ENHRY and CDR2 SYGVKD. Here immunoSEQ multiplex PCR was the method, and the copy in TCRdb shows in-frame clones only, minus some. The sample yields 20,000 to 25,000 clones, of which the top ten take up roughly 7%. The sample taken for sequencing was blood buffy coat. This TCR came from a woman aged 18-69 years with a cervical HPV16 infection that either progressed to CIN3+ or cleared (not recorded which). The chain uses TRBV10-3 and TRBJ2-2; a possible D gene is TRBD2 (6 bases). Partial CDR3 DNA: TGTGCCATCAGTCGGGGGAACCCTCTATGGCCG. This encodes CAISRGNPLWP. The CDR3 in its entirety is CAISRGNPLWPLFF.